This paragraph covers one T cell receptor beta chain sequence. Original data processing: How many nucleated cells were present was estimated from reference gene primer amplification. The assay was immunoSEQ multiplex PCR, and TCRdb's table has in-frame clones only and misses some. Clonal size and the V and J genes are those of that table, whereas D and trimming came from the DNA. The sample records about 330,000 clones, more than 75% being singletons. The source of the sample is a study of blood T cell repertoires in COVID-19. Study information: Sources were T cells, B-cell-depleted T cells, or PBMCs; the material itself was cDNA or gDNA.

Assignments of participants to cohorts depended upon their own reported clinical history. CDR3 length equals 14 residues. Trimming stripped 2 bases from V and 6 bases from J, with 11 bases between. Germline V gene lookup returns CDR1 MNHEY and CDR2 SMNVEV (reference sequence). Sequencing was carried out using PBMCs or T cells enriched from blood (not recorded which). The chain joins TRBV27 to TRBJ2-1; TRBD1 is a possible D gene (5 bases). The receptor comes from a woman under 30 who had recovered from COVID-19. The CDR3 reads CASSLSDSSNEQFF. The CDR3 DNA reads as TGTGCCAGCAGTTTAAGTGACAGCTCCAATGAGCAGTTCTTC.